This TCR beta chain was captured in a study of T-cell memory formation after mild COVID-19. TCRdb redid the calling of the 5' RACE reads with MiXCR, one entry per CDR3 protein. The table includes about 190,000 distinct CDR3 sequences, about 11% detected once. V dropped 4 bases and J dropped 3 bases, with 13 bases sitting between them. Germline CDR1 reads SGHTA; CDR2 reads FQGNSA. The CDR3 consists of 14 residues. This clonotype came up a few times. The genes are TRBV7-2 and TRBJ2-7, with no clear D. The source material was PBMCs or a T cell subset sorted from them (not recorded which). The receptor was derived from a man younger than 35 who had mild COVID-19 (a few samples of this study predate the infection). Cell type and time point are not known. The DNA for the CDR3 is TGTGCCAGCAGCTCCTCTGTGGGTTTCTACGAGCAGTACTTC. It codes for CASSSSVGFYEQYF.